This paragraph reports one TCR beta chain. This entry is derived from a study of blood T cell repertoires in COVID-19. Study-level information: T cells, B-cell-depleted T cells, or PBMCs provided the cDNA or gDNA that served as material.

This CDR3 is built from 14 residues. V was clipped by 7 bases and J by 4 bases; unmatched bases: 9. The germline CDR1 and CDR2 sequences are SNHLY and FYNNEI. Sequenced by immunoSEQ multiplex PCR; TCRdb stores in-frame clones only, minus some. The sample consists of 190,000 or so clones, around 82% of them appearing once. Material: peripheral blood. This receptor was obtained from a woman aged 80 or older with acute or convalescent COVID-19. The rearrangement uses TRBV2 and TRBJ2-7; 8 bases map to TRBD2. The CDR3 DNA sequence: TGTGCCAGCAATCGGGAGGGCCCAATTTACGAGCAGTACTTC. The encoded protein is CASNREGPIYEQYF. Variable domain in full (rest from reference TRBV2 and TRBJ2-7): EPEVTQTPSHQVTQMGQEVILRCVPISNHLYFYWYRQILGQKVEFLVSFYNNEISEKSEIFDDQFSVERPDGSNFTLKIRSTKLEDSAMYFCASNREGPIYEQYFGPGTRLTVT.